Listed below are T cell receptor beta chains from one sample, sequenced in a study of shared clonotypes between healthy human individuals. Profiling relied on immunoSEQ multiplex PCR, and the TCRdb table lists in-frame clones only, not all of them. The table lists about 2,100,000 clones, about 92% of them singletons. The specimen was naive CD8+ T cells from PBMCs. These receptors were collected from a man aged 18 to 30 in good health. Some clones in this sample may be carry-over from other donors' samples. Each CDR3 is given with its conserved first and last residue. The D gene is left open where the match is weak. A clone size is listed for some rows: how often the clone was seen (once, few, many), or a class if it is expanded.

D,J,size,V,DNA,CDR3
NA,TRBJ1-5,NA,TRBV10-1,TGCGCCAGCAGTGAGTACCTAGGCAGGGTAGGAGGCCATAGCAATCAGCCCCAGCATTTT,CASSEYLGRVGGHSNQPQHF
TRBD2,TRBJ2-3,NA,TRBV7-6,TGTGCCAGCAGCTATGGGACTAGCGGGAGCACAGATACGCAGTATTTT,CASSYGTSGSTDTQYF
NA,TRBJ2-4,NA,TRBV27,TGTGCCAGCAGAGGGGGGGATGGTTTTAAGCTTCAGTACTTC,CASRGGDGFKLQYF
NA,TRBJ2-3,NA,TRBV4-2,TGTGCCAGCAGCCAAGTAGGTGACACAGATACGCAGTATTTT,CASSQVGDTDTQYF
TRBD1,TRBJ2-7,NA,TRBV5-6,TGTGCCAGCAGCTTAATGGGACAGAACTACGAGCAGTACTTC,CASSLMGQNYEQYF
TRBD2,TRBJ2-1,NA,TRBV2,TGTGCCAGCAGCTCCGGGACTAGCGGGCAATTCAATGAGCAGTTCTTC,CASSSGTSGQFNEQFF
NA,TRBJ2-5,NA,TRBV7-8,TGTGCCAGCAGCTTAGCCCCAGGGCCGAAGACCCAGTACTTC,CASSLAPGPKTQYF
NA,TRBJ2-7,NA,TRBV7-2,TGTGCCAGCAGCTCTTCAACGTGGGGTCCATTCGAGCAGTACTTC,CASSSSTWGPFEQYF
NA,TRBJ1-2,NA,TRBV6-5,TGTGCCAGCAGTTACTTTGGGGGGGACTCTTATGGCTACACCTTC,CASSYFGGDSYGYTF
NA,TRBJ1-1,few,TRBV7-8,TGTGCCAGCAGCTTAAGTCCAGGGATGGACACTGAAGCTTTCTTT,CASSLSPGMDTEAFF
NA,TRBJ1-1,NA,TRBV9,TGTGCCAGCACGGAAGGGGAGAACACTGAAGCTTTCTTT,CASTEGENTEAFF
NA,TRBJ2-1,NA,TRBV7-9,TGTGCCAGCAGCGGCGGGTTACTGGCAGAGCAGTTCTTC,CASSGGLLAEQFF